The 23 T cell receptor beta chains listed next were all sequenced from one sample in a study of blood T cell repertoires in COVID-19. The data were produced by immunoSEQ multiplex PCR, yet TCRdb's version contains in-frame clones alone and is incomplete. The sample shows 150,000 to 200,000 clones, approximately 92% of them seen only once. Sample: PBMCs or T cells enriched from blood (not recorded which). These receptors were collected from a woman in her 40s with acute COVID-19.

This clone has a single count. This chain uses TRBV5-1 with TRBJ2-7; D may be TRBD2 (6 bases). Trimming pared 6 bases from V and 3 bases from J, leaving 13 bases between. The germline gives CDR1 SGHRS, CDR2 YFSETQ. The CDR3 has 13 residues. The CDR3: CASTFGSGYEQYF. DNA of the CDR3: TGCGCCAGCACGTTCGGGAGTGGCTACGAGCAGTACTTC.

The V call is TRBV6-5, the J call TRBJ2-5, with a possible D match to TRBD2 (5 bases). V was shortened by 6 bases and J by 5 bases, with 19 bases between the two germline ends. Germline CDR1 and CDR2: MNHEY and SVGAGI. This CDR3 spans 15 amino acids. CDR3 sequence reads: CASSPEGYGWETQYF. In nucleotides, the CDR3 is TGTGCCAGCAGCCCAGAGGGTTATGGGTGGGAGACCCAGTACTTC.

The rearrangement joins TRBV24-1 to TRBJ2-1; D is possibly TRBD1 (6 bases). This CDR3 spans 16 amino acids. Germline assignment: CDR1 KGHDR and CDR2 SFDVKD. Trimming pared 4 bases from V and 4 bases from J, leaving 16 bases between. The CDR3 region is CATSDSDSARYNEQFF. For the CDR3, the DNA is TGTGCCACCAGTGACTCGGACAGTGCCCGTTACAATGAGCAGTTCTTC.

The V gene is TRBV18, the J gene TRBJ2-1; 7 bases map to TRBD2. The germline V gene has CDR1 KGHSH and CDR2 LQKENI. The trim removed 6 bases at V and 1 base at J, leaving 12 bases unmatched. The CDR3 is 17 residues long. The CDR3 DNA follows: TGTGCCAGCTCCCGTAGTGCAGCGGGGCTTTCCTACAATGAGCAGTTCTTC. Amino acids: CASSRSAAGLSYNEQFF.

The rearrangement joins TRBV7-2 to TRBJ1-6; TRBD1 matches 7 bases. CDR1 is SGHTA and CDR2 is FQGNSA in the germline V gene. The V segment lost 1 base and the J segment 7 bases; nucleotides outside the gene matches: 4. CDR3 length equals 15 residues. The CDR3 DNA reads TGTGCCAGCAGCTTAGGGACAGGCGAAAATTCACCCCTCCACTTT. It encodes CASSLGTGENSPLHF.

This rearrangement joins TRBV28 to TRBJ1-4, with D uncertain. This CDR3 region has 16 residues. The germline V gene has CDR1 MDHEN and CDR2 SYDVKM. Trimming left V 3 bases short and J 4 bases short, with 15 bases between. The CDR3 DNA sequence: TGTGCCAGCAGTTTCAGTCGTAACGGGTTTAATGAAAAACTGTTTTTT. Translation: CASSFSRNGFNEKLFF.

The rearrangement joins TRBV12-5 to TRBJ1-2; 8 nucleotides line up with TRBD1. After removal of 1 base from V and 7 bases from J, the junction contained 2 bases not matched to a gene. Germline V CDR1 and CDR2: LGHNT, FRNRAP. The CDR3 spans 13 residues. In DNA form, the CDR3 reads TGTGCTAGTGGTTTGGCCAGGGGGCTTGGCTACACCTTC. It yields the protein CASGLARGLGYTF.

This clone was seen only once. V and J are TRBV28 and TRBJ1-2, with 7 bases matching TRBD1. The V gene's germline CDR1 is MDHEN and CDR2 SYDVKM. This CDR3 contains 15 residues. Germline trimming cut 2 bases from V and 5 bases from J; bases unmatched to any gene: 8. The CDR3 region is CASSLVGAGGYGYTF. The CDR3 DNA sequence: TGTGCCAGCAGTTTAGTGGGCGCAGGGGGTTATGGCTACACCTTC.

The V gene is TRBV19, the J gene TRBJ2-1, with 8 bases that match TRBD2. The germline CDR1 and CDR2 sequences are LNHDA and SQIVND (reference sequence). This CDR3 region has 17 residues. Trimming removed 5 bases from V and 4 bases from J; junction bases left unmatched: 13. The chain's CDR3 is CASSLGLAGGSYNEQFF. CDR3 DNA sequence: TGTGCCAGTAGTTTAGGCCTAGCGGGTGGGTCATACAATGAGCAGTTCTTC.

The chain uses TRBV5-4 and TRBJ2-7; TRBD1 aligns across 8 bases. Germline CDR1 SGHNT, CDR2 YYREEE (reference sequence). Trimming removed 4 bases from V and 0 bases from J; junction bases left unmatched: 9. This CDR3 region has 16 residues. CDR3 in DNA: TGTGCCAGCAGCCCTACACAGGACAGGGCCTCCTACGAGCAGTACTTC. It translates to CASSPTQDRASYEQYF.

The J gene is TRBJ2-1, the V gene TRBV7-3; D is possibly TRBD1 (6 bases). CDR1 and CDR2 (germline): SGHTA, FQGTGA. The CDR3 spans 15 residues. With 3 bases removed from V and 0 bases from J, the gap between germline ends came to 9 bases. The CDR3 nucleotides are TGTGCCAGCAGCTTTGACAGGTCCTCCTACAATGAGCAGTTCTTC. Protein product: CASSFDRSSYNEQFF. The full variable domain, rest sourced from reference TRBV7-3 and TRBJ2-1, is GAGVSQTPSNKVTEKGKYVELRCDPISGHTALYWYRQSLGQGPEFLIYFQGTGAADDSGLPNDRFFAVRPEGSVSTLKIQRTERGDSAVYLCASSFDRSSYNEQFFGPGTRLTVL.

This sequence joins TRBV3-1 (or the pseudogene TRBV3-2) and TRBJ2-5; TRBD1 agrees at 12 bases. V gave up 5 bases and J gave up 4 bases; unmatched junction bases: 5. Per the germline V gene, CDR1 is LGHDT and CDR2 is YNNKEL (reference sequence). The CDR3 extends over 15 amino acids. In DNA form, the CDR3 reads TGTGCCAGCAGCGCGGGACAGGGGGCGGGAGAGACCCAGTACTTC. Translated: CASSAGQGAGETQYF.

The gene calls are TRBV29-1 and TRBJ2-3, with D maybe TRBD1 (5 bases). CDR1 is SQVTM and CDR2 is ANQGSEA in the germline V gene. The CDR3 runs 12 residues. Between the trimmed V and J ends, which lost 2 bases and 8 bases, there was a span of 11 bases. The CDR3 loop is CSVEIDSRTQYF. For the CDR3, the DNA is TGCAGCGTTGAAATCGACAGCCGTACGCAGTATTTT.

The rearrangement links TRBV19 to TRBJ1-5, with 11 bases matching TRBD1. Germline V lookup: CDR1 LNHDA, CDR2 SQIVND (reference sequence). The CDR3 consists of 19 residues. The trim removed 5 bases at V and 4 bases at J, leaving 16 bases unmatched. CDR3: CASSLRTGGADASNQPQHF. The CDR3, as DNA: TGTGCCAGTAGTCTGAGGACAGGGGGCGCAGACGCGTCTAATCAGCCCCAGCATTTT.

J is TRBJ1-5 and V is TRBV19; 8 positions agree with TRBD1. V trimming: 9 bases; J trimming: 3 bases; junction bases outside the gene matches: 7. The CDR3 sequence is 14 residues long. Germline V CDR1 and CDR2: LNHDA, SQIVND (reference sequence). The CDR3 sequence is CASAPDRVNQPQHF. For the CDR3, the DNA is TGTGCCAGCGCTCCGGACAGGGTCAATCAGCCCCAGCATTTT.

This chain links TRBV19 with TRBJ2-7; D might be TRBD1 (6 bases). Trimming left V 6 bases short and J 2 bases short, with 17 bases between. CDR1 and CDR2 from the germline V gene are LNHDA and SQIVND (reference sequence). This CDR3 has 15 amino acids. As DNA, the CDR3 is TGTGCCAGTAGCCAAGGACAGTCCGCTACCTACGAGCAGTACTTC. Translated: CASSQGQSATYEQYF.

The chain uses TRBV5-1 and TRBJ1-6; 11 bases match TRBD1. V was pared by 1 base and J by 9 bases, with 3 bases of the junction left unmatched. Germline V gene sequence: CDR1 SGHRS, CDR2 YFSETQ. The CDR3 covers 15 residues. CDR3 amino acids: CASSLQGTGGSPLHF. The CDR3 DNA follows: TGCGCCAGCAGCTTGCAGGGGACAGGGGGTTCACCCCTCCACTTT.

The chain joins TRBV28 to TRBJ2-3, with a weak D call TRBD2 (6 bases). Germline assignment: CDR1 MDHEN and CDR2 SYDVKM. The V gene lost 5 bases and the J gene lost 9 bases, with 12 bases spanning the gap. The CDR3 runs to 12 residues. CDR3 residues: CASSRLVGTQYF. The DNA of the CDR3 is TGTGCCAGCAGTCGACTAGTTGGCACGCAGTATTTT.

V and J are TRBV5-1 and TRBJ2-7; weak D call: TRBD1 (6 bases). CDR1 SGHRS and CDR2 YFSETQ come from the germline V gene. The CDR3 length is 11 residues. V lost 9 bases, J lost 6 bases, and 13 bases lay in between. CDR3 in amino acids: CANAETGEQYF. CDR3 coding DNA: TGCGCCAACGCCGAGACAGGCGAGCAGTACTTC.

V usage is TRBV9 and J usage is TRBJ1-1, with D possibly being TRBD1 (6 bases). The CDR3 is made up of 13 amino acids. Germline-derived CDR1 and CDR2 are SGDLS and YYNGEE. V was trimmed by 2 bases and J by 5 bases, leaving 10 bases between them. CDR3 DNA sequence: TGTGCCAGCAGCGTCAGGGGTGGGACTGAAGCTTTCTTT. Translation gives CASSVRGGTEAFF.

Here the CDR3 reads CASQEGFSTNEKLFF. CDR3 coding DNA: TGTGCCAGTCAAGAGGGTTTTTCAACTAATGAAAAACTGTTTTTT. The J gene is TRBJ1-4, the V gene TRBV19; unclear D gene. CDR3 length: 15 amino acids. The germline V and J ends were trimmed by 8 bases and 0 bases, with 13 bases remaining between them. The V gene's germline CDR1 is LNHDA and CDR2 SQIVND (reference sequence).

This clone was recorded only once. The genes are TRBV5-4 and TRBJ2-5; TRBD1 matches at 9 bases. The V and J ends lost 4 bases and 5 bases, in that order; junction bases with no gene match: 9. The CDR3 has 15 residues. Germline lookup yields CDR1 SGHNT and CDR2 YYREEE (reference sequence). In nucleotides, the CDR3 is TGTGCCAGCAGCGGAAGGGACAGGGCCACGGAGACCCAGTACTTC. Translation: CASSGRDRATETQYF.

This sequence joins TRBV5-1 and TRBJ1-2; 8 bases fit TRBD1. Trimming at V came to 0 bases and at J to 4 bases, leaving 5 bases not matched to a gene. Per germline, CDR1 SGHRS and CDR2 YFSETQ. CDR3 length: 15 residues. CDR3 bases: TGCGCCAGCAGCTTGGCCCGACAGGGGAGCTATGGCTACACCTTC. It translates to CASSLARQGSYGYTF.